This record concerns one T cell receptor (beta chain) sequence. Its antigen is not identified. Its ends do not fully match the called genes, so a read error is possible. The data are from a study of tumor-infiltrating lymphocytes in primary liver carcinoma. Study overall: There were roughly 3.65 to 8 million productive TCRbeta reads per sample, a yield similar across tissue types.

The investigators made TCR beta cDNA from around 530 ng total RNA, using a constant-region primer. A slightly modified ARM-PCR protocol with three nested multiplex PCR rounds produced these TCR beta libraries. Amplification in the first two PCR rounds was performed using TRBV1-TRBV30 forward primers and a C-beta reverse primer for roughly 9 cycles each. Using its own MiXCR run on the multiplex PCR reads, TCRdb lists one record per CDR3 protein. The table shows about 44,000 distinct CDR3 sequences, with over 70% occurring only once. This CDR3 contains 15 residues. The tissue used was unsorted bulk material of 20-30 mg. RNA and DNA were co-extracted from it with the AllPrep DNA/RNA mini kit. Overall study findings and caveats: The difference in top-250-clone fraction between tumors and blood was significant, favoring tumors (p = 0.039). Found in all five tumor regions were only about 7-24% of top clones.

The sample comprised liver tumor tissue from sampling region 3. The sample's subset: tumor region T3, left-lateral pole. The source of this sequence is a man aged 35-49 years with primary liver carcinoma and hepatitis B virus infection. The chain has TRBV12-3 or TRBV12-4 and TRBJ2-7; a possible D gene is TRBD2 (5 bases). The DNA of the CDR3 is TGTGTCAGCAGTGTCCTCGGGAAGGCCTTGGAAGAGCGGTACTTC. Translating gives CVSSVLGKALEERYF.